This TCR beta chain was profiled in a study of blood T cell repertoires in COVID-19. Study-wide background: Spain, Italy and the United States supplied samples that represented acute and convalescent COVID-19. Sources were T cells, B-cell-depleted T cells, or PBMCs; the material itself was cDNA or gDNA.

Germline V gives CDR1 LNHNV, CDR2 YYDKDF (reference sequence). The CDR3 totals 13 residues. The V and J ends lost 6 bases and 3 bases, in that order; junction bases with no gene match: 3. Authors' processing steps: Counts of nucleated cells, estimated from reference gene primer amplification, were obtained. Clones were sequenced by immunoSEQ multiplex PCR, and TCRdb holds only the in-frame ones, with some missing. V, J and clone size are those of that table, while D and trimming were read from the DNA. The sample has approximately 170,000 clones, 88% seen once; the top ten hold roughly 2%. This clone was found once.

Specimen: peripheral blood. The rearrangement uses TRBV15 and TRBJ2-7, with 9 bases lining up with TRBD1. This TCR was recovered from a man aged 50 to 59 who had recovered from COVID-19. The CDR3 protein is CATSPGQGYEQYF. The CDR3 region has the DNA TGTGCCACCAGTCCGGGACAGGGCTACGAGCAGTACTTC. The variable domain in full, completed from reference TRBV15 and TRBJ2-7, reads DAMVIQNPRYQVTQFGKPVTLSCSQTLNHNVMYWYQQKSSQAPKLLFHYYDKDFNNEADTPDNFQSRRPNTSFCFLDIRSPGLGDTAMYLCATSPGQGYEQYFGPGTRLTVT.